This T cell receptor (beta chain) was sequenced during a study of T-cell reconstitution after alpha-beta-depleted transplantation in children. The CDR3 is 14 amino acids. V shed 2 bases and J shed 5 bases, with 9 bases lying between them. Germline lookup yields CDR1 SGHTA and CDR2 FQGNSA. Preparing the TCRbeta library involved the use of unique molecular identifiers. TCRdb reanalysed the PCR reads using MiXCR and keeps one entry per CDR3 protein. The data show around 480,000 distinct CDR3 sequences, 30% to 35% seen once. This TCR came from a human donor who donated a stem cell graft to a child with aplastic anemia. Sequenced material: PBMCs from the stem cell graft donor, taken from the stem cell graft. This rearrangement joins TRBV7-2 to TRBJ1-4; D ambiguous. DNA for the CDR3: TGTGCCAGCAGCTTAACACGAATAAATGAAAAACTGTTTTTT. This codes for CASSLTRINEKLFF.